This T cell receptor beta chain derives from a study of OX40 agonist ivuxolimab in advanced cancers. Some clones are missing from TCRdb's copy, which holds only in-frame ones; the method was immunoSEQ multiplex PCR. The sample holds roughly 76,000 clones; around 90% are singletons and the top ten take roughly 6%. The CDR3 is made up of 18 amino acids. V lost 5 bases, J lost 2 bases, and 16 bases stayed unmatched. The germline gives CDR1 SEHNR, CDR2 FQNEAQ (reference sequence). This clone showed up just once. J is TRBJ2-3 and V is TRBV7-9; 7 bases agree with TRBD2. Source: CD4+ or CD8+ T cells sorted from blood, taken in a trial of the OX40 agonist ivuxolimab. This clonotype was sampled from an adult with an advanced solid tumor such as melanoma, head and neck, liver or kidney cancer. The CDR3 DNA reads as TGTGCCAGCAGCCCCTCTCTGGGGGGGATCTATTCCACAGATACGCAGTATTTT. Translating gives CASSPSLGGIYSTDTQYF.